Included here is one TCR beta chain sequence, with context. Antigen: not known. The CDR3 is 16 amino acids. V lost 3 bases, J lost 0 bases, and 3 bases stayed unmatched. CDR1 and CDR2 (germline): MGHRA, YSYEKL. Profiled with immunoSEQ multiplex PCR; TCRdb holds only in-frame clones, not every one. The data show 75,000 to 100,000 clones, about four fifths seen once. The data are from a study of radiotherapy plus CTLA-4 blockade in lung cancer. Study-wide context: Patients showed objective responses in 15% to 20% of cases, and disease control was achieved by over 25%. General study findings and limits: Interferon-beta, together with early blood T cell clone dynamics, reportedly best predicted response. Once radiotherapy plus ipilimumab had been given, TCR clones derived from tumor expanded in blood.

Chemo-refractory metastatic non-small-cell lung cancer patients received focal radiation with ipilimumab CTLA-4 blockade. The chain uses TRBV4-1 and TRBJ2-7; TRBD2 agrees at 12 bases. The sequencing here drew on peripheral blood, taken from a patient treated with radiotherapy plus ipilimumab. This TCR came from a human donor with non-small cell lung cancer who had a partial response to radiotherapy plus ipilimumab. Some clones in this sample may be carry-over from other donors' samples. The CDR3 DNA is TGCGCCAGCAGCCAGACTAGCGGGGGTTCCTCCTACGAGCAGTACTTC. This gives the protein CASSQTSGGSSYEQYF.